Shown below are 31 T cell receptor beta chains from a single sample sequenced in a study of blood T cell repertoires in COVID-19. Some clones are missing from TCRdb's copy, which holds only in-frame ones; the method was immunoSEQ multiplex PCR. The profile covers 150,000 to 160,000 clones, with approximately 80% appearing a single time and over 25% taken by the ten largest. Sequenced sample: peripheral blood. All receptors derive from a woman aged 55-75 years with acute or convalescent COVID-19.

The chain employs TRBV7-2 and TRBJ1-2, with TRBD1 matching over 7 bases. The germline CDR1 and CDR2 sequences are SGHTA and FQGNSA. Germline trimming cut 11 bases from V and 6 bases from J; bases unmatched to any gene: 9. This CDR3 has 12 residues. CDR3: CAAEVTGNGYTF. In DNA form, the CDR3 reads TGTGCCGCGGAAGTGACAGGGAATGGCTACACCTTC.

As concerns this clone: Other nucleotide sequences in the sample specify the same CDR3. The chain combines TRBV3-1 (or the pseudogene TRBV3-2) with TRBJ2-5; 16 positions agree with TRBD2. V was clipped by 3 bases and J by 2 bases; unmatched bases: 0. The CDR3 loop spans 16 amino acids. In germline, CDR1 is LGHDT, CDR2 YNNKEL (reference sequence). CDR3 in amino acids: CASSQGLAGGQETQYF. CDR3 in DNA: TGTGCCAGCAGCCAGGGACTAGCGGGGGGGCAAGAGACCCAGTACTTC.

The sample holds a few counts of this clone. The CDR3 coding sequence is TGTGCCAGCAGTGGAATGACAGGGCTCGAGCGAGCTGGCTACACCTTC. As protein: CASSGMTGLERAGYTF. The rearrangement joins TRBV6-1 to TRBJ1-2; TRBD1 agrees at 7 bases. V dropped 4 bases and J dropped 7; count of bases not matched to a gene: 15. Germline V gene lookup returns CDR1 MNHNS and CDR2 SASEGT. This CDR3 has 16 amino acids.

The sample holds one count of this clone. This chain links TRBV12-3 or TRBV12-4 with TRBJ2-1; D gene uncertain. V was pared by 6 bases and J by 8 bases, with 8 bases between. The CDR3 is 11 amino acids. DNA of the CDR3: TGTGCCAGCAGCCAGTATTATGAGCAGTTCTTC. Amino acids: CASSQYYEQFF.

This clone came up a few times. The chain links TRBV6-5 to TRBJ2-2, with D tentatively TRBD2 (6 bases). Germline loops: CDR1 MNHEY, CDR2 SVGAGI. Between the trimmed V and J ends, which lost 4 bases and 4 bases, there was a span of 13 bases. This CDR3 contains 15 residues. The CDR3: CASSSRGFGTGELFF. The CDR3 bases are TGTGCCAGCAGTTCCCGGGGGTTCGGCACCGGGGAGCTGTTTTTT.

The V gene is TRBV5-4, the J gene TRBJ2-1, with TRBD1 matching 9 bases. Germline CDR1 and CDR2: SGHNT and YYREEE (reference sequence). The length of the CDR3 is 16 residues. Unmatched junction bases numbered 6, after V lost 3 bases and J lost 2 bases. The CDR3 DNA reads TGTGCCAGCAGCTCCCGGGACAGGGTCCCCTACAATGAGCAGTTCTTC. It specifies CASSSRDRVPYNEQFF. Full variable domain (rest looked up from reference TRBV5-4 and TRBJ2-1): ETGVTQSPTHLIKTRGQQVTLRCSSQSGHNTVSWYQQALGQGPQFIFQYYREEENGRGNFPPRFSGLQFPNYSSELNVNALELDDSALYLCASSSRDRVPYNEQFFGPGTRLTVL.

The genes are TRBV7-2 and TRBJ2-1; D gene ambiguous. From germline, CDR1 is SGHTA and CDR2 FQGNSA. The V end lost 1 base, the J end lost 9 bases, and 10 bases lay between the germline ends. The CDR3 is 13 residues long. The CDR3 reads CASSLERRSEQFF. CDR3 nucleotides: TGTGCCAGCAGCTTAGAGCGTAGAAGTGAGCAGTTCTTC. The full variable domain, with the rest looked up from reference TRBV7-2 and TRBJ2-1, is GAGVSQSPSNKVTEKGKDVELRCDPISGHTALYWYRQSLGQGLEFLIYFQGNSAPDKSGLPSDRFSAERTGGSVSTLTIQRTQQEDSAVYLCASSLERRSEQFFGPGTRLTVL.

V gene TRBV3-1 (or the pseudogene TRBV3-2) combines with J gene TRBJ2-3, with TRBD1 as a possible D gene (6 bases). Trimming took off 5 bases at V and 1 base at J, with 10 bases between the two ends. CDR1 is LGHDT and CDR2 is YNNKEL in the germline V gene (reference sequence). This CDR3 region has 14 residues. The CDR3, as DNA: TGTGCCAGCAGCATGAAGGGGGGCACAGATACGCAGTATTTT. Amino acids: CASSMKGGTDTQYF.

CDR3 amino acids: CASSLAYKATNEKLFF. The CDR3 region has the DNA TGCGCCAGCAGCTTGGCATACAAAGCAACTAATGAAAAACTGTTTTTT. The chain carries TRBV5-1 and TRBJ1-4; D call uncertain. V gave up 0 bases and J gave up 0 bases, with 9 bases separating them. The CDR3 is 16 amino acids. In germline, CDR1 is SGHRS, CDR2 YFSETQ.

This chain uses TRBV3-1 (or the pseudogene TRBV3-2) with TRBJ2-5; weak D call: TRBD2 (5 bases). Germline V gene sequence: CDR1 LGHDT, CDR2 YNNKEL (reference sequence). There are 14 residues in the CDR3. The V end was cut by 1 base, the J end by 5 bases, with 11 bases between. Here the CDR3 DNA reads TGTGCCAGCAGCCAAGTTATGCGGGCGGAGACCCAGTACTTC. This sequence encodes CASSQVMRAETQYF.

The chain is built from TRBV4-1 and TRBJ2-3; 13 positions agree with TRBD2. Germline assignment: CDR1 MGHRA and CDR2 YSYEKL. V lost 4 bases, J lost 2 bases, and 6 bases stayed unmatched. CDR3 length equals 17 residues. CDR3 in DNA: TGCGCCAGCAGCCGAGCCGGGACTAGCGGGATCACAGATACGCAGTATTTT. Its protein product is CASSRAGTSGITDTQYF.

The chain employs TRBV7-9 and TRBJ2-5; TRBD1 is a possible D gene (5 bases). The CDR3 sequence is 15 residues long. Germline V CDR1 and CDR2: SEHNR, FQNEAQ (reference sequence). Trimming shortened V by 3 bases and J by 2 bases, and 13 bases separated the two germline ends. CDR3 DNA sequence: TGTGCCAGCAGCTTTAGGAAAGGGGCTCAAGAGACCCAGTACTTC. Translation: CASSFRKGAQETQYF.

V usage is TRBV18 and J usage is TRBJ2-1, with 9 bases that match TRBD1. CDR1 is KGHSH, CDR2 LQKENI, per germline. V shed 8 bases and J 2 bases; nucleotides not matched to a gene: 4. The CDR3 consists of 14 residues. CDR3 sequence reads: CASTGQGPYNEQFF. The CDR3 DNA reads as TGTGCCAGCACGGGACAGGGACCCTACAATGAGCAGTTCTTC.

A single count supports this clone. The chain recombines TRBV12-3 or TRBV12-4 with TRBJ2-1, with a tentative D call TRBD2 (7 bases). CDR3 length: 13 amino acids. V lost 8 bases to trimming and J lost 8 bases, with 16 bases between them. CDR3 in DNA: TGTGCCAGCGGACTAAGGGGGGGGGATGAGCAGTTCTTC. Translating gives CASGLRGGDEQFF.

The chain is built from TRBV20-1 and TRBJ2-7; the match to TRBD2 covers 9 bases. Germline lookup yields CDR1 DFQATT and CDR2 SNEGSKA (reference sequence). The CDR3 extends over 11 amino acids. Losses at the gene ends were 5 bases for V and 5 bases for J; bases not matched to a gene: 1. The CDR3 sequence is CSAWTSDEQYF. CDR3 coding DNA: TGCAGTGCTTGGACTAGCGACGAGCAGTACTTC.

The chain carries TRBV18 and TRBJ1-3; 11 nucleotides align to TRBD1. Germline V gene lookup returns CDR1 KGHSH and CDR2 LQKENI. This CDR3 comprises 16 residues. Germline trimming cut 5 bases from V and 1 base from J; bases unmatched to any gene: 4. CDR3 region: CASSTGTGGSGNTIYF. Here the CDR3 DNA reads TGTGCCAGCTCAACCGGGACAGGGGGTTCTGGAAACACCATATATTTT.

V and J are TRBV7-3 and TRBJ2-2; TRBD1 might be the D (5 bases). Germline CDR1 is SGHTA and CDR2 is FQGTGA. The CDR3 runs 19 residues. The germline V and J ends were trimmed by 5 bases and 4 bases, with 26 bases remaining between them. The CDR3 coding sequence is TGTGCCAGCAGCCCCGTCGGCGGCAGGGAATTGATTTCCACCGGGGAGCTGTTTTTT. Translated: CASSPVGGRELISTGELFF.

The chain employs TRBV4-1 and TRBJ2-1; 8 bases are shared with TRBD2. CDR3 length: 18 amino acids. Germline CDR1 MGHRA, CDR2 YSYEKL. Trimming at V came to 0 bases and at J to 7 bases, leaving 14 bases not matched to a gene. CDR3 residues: CASSQEGAGGAPSNEQFF. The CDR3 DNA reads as TGCGCCAGCAGCCAAGAGGGGGCCGGGGGGGCCCCTAGTAATGAGCAGTTCTTC.

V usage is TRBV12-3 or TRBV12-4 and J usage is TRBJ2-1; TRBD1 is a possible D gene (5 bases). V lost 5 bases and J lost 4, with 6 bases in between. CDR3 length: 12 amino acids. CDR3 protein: CASSRQYNEQFF. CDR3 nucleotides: TGTGCCAGCAGTCGACAGTACAATGAGCAGTTCTTC.

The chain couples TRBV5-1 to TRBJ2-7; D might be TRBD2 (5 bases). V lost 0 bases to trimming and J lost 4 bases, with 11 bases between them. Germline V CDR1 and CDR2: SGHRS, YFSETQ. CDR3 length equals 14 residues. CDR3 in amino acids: CASSLADGNYEQYV. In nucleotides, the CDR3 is TGCGCCAGCAGCTTGGCCGACGGGAATTACGAGCAGTACGTC.

CDR3 in amino acids: CASSQVLSGQGTTGELFF. DNA of the CDR3: TGCGCCAGCAGCCAAGTCCTTTCGGGACAGGGGACGACCGGGGAGCTGTTTTTT. The gene calls are TRBV4-1 and TRBJ2-2; TRBD1 agrees at 10 bases. J lost 5 bases, V lost 1 base, and 10 bases had no gene match. Germline CDR1 MGHRA, CDR2 YSYEKL. The CDR3 has 18 residues.

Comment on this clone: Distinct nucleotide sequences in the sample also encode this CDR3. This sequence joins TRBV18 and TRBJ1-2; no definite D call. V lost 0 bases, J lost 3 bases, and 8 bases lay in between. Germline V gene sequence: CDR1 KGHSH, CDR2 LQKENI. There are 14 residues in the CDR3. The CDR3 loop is CASSPPLRDYGYTF. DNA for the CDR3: TGTGCCAGCTCACCACCGCTCCGCGACTATGGCTACACCTTC.

The CDR3 protein is CASRDRGQNTEAFF. In DNA, the CDR3 is TGTGCCAGCAGGGACAGGGGCCAAAACACTGAAGCTTTCTTT. V gene TRBV7-3 combines with J gene TRBJ1-1; 9 positions agree with TRBD1. Germline CDR1 is SGHTA and CDR2 is FQGTGA. Losses at the gene ends were 6 bases for V and 2 bases for J; bases not matched to a gene: 4. The CDR3 runs to 14 residues.

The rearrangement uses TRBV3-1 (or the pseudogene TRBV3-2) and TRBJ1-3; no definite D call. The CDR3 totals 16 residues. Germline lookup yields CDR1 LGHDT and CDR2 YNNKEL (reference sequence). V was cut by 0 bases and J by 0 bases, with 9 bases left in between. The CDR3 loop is CASSQDPVNSGNTIYF. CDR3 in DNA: TGTGCCAGCAGCCAAGATCCGGTAAACTCTGGAAACACCATATATTTT.

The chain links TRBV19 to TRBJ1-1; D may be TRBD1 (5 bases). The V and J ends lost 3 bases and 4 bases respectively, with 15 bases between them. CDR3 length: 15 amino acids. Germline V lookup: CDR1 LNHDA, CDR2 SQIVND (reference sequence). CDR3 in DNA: TGTGCCAGTAGTATTCTCGGGGGAATATCCACTGAAGCTTTCTTT. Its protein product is CASSILGGISTEAFF.

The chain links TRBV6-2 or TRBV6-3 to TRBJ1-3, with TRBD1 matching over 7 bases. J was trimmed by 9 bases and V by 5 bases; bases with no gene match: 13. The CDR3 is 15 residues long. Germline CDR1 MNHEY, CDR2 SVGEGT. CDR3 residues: CASSRGQVGPSTIYF. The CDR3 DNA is TGTGCCAGCAGTCGAGGACAGGTGGGCCCAAGCACCATATATTTT.

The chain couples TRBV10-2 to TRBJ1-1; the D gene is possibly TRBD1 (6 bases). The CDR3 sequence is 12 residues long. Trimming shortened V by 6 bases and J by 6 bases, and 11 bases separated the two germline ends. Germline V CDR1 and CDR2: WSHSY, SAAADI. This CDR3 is CASRGASSEAFF. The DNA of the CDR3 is TGCGCCAGCAGGGGGGCAAGCTCTGAAGCTTTCTTT.

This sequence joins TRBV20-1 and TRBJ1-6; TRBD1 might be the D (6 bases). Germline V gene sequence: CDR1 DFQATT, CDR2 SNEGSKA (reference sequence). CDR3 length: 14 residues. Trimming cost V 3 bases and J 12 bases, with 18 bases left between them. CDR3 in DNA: TGCAGTGCTAGTGAACGCGACAGGTTAAGACCCCTCCACTTT. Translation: CSASERDRLRPLHF.

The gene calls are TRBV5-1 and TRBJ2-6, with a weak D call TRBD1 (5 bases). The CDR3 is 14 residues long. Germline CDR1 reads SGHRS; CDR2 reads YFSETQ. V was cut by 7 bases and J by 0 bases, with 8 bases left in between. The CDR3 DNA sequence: TGCGCCAGCTCTCAGGGCTCTGGGGCCAACGTCCTGACTTTC. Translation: CASSQGSGANVLTF.

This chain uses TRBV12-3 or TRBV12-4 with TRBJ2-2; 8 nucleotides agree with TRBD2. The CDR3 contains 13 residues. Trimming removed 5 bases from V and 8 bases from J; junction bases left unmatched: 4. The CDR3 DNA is TGTGCCAGCAGTCACGGACTAGCTGGGGAGCTGTTTTTT. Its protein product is CASSHGLAGELFF.

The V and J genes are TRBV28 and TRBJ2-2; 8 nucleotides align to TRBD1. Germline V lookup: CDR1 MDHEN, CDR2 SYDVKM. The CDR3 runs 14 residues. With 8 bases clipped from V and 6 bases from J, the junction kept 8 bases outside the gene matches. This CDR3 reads CASRTGSVAGELFF. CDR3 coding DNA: TGTGCCAGCCGGACAGGGAGTGTAGCCGGGGAGCTGTTTTTT.